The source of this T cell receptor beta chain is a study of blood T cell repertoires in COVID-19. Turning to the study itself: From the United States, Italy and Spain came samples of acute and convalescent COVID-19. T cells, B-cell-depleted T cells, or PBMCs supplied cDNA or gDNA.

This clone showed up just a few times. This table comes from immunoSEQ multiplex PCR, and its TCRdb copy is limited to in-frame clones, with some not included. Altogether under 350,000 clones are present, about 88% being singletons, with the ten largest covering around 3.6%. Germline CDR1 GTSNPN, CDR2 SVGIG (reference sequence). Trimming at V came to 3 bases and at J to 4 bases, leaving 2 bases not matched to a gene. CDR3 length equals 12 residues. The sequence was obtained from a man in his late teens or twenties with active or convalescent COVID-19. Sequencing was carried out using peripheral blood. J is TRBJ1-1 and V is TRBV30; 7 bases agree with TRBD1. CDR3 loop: CAWRGDSTEAFF. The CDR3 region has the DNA TGTGCCTGGAGGGGGGACAGCACTGAAGCTTTCTTT.